The clone carrying this T cell receptor beta chain has just a few counts. The source of the sample is a study of blood T cell repertoires in COVID-19. Overall study: The origin of the acute and convalescent COVID-19 samples was the United States, Italy and Spain.

Produced via immunoSEQ multiplex PCR; TCRdb's table is partial and in-frame only. The repertoire holds 45,000 to 60,000 clones, with roughly 83% as singletons. Germline V CDR1 and CDR2: SGHDT, YYEEEE. The CDR3 sequence is 16 residues long. V lost 5 bases and J lost 2; bases outside the gene matches: 9. This sequence originates from a man aged 45-60 years with acute or convalescent COVID-19. What was sequenced was peripheral blood. The chain combines TRBV5-6 with TRBJ2-5; 10 bases agree with TRBD2. CDR3 in DNA: TGTGCCAGCAGACCCGGACTAGCGGAACCACAAGAGACCCAGTACTTC. It codes for CASRPGLAEPQETQYF.